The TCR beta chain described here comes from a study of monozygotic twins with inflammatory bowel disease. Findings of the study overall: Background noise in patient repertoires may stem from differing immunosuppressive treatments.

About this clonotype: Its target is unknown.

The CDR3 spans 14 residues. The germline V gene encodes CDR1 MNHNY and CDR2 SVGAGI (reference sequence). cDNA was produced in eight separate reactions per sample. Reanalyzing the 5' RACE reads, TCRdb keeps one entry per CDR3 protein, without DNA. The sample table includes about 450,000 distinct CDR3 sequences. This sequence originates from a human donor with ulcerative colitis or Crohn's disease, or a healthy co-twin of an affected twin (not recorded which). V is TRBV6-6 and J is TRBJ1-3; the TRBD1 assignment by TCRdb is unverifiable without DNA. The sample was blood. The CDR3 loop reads CASSWGTTGNTIYF.